This T cell receptor beta chain is drawn from a study of yellow fever vaccine responses in identical twins. Broader study findings: Twins showed a vaccine T cell response that reportedly seemed partly convergent, partly personalized.

V was pared by 4 bases and J by 6 bases, with 10 bases of the junction left unmatched. The CDR3 has 15 amino acids. The V gene's germline CDR1 is LNHDA and CDR2 SQIVND (reference sequence). The table lists this clonotype with a count of one. Its antigen is as yet unknown. TCRdb passed the RT-PCR reads through MiXCR, listing each CDR3 protein once. Among about 3,600 distinct CDR3 sequences listed, more than 75% were seen once. This material consisted of T cells from blood (PBMCs), unsorted or a sorted subset (not recorded which), taken before or after yellow fever vaccination (not recorded which). The genes are TRBV19 and TRBJ1-1, with TRBD1 identical over 8 bases. The sequence was obtained from a woman between 18 and 29 years old who received the yellow fever vaccine. The CDR3 DNA sequence: TGTGCCAGTAGTAGTTCCAGGACAGGGCGGCCTGAAGCTTTCTTT. Protein product: CASSSSRTGRPEAFF.